These 14 T cell receptor beta chains originate from one sample sequenced in a study of beta chain features in type 1 diabetes (dated by TCRdb to about 2018). The library was obtained by the immunoSEQ multiplex PCR assay. The entire isolated RNA was reverse transcribed using the High Capacity cDNA Reverse Transcription Kit, and thus expressed TCRB transcripts were sequenced. Here the immuneACCESS table is served through TCRdb, limited to in-frame sequences with V and J called. Missing clones are a known gap in these copies; in checked studies unresolved V genes cover under half, and the rest lacks a known reason. A total of about 150,000 clones appear in this sample, roughly 8.1% of them only once. The top ten constitute 0.65% of the sample. The sample comprised central memory CD4+ T cells from blood. All receptors derive from a young man in good health.

The chain employs TRBV4-3 and TRBJ1-5, with D perhaps TRBD1 (5 bases). V was cut by 0 bases and J by 0 bases, with 9 bases left in between. CDR3 size: 16 residues. The germline CDR1 and CDR2 sequences are LGHNA and YSLEER. DNA for the CDR3: TGCGCCAGCAGCCAAGACCCAGGGATTAGCAATCAGCCCCAGCATTTT. Protein sequence: CASSQDPGISNQPQHF.

This clone was counted between two and nine times. V is TRBV7-2 and J is TRBJ2-7, with 8 bases lining up with TRBD1. From germline, CDR1 is SGHTA and CDR2 FQGNSA. After removal of 6 bases from V and 6 bases from J, the junction contained 13 bases not matched to a gene. The CDR3 spans 15 residues. The CDR3 DNA follows: TGTGCCAGCAGGGATAGCCCCGGACAGGGAGTCGAGCAGTACTTC. Translation: CASRDSPGQGVEQYF.

The V call is TRBV11-2, the J call TRBJ2-1; 8 nucleotides line up with TRBD2. The CDR3 spans 13 residues. Germline CDR1 reads SGHAT; CDR2 reads FQNNGV. Trimming removed 2 bases from V and 6 bases from J; junction bases left unmatched: 0. CDR3 region: CASSLTSGNEQFF. CDR3 sequence (DNA): TGTGCCAGCAGCTTAACTAGCGGCAATGAGCAGTTCTTC.

The V call is TRBV6-5, the J call TRBJ1-6; 9 bases map to TRBD1. CDR1 is MNHEY, CDR2 SVGAGI, per germline. This CDR3 has 16 residues. V lost 3 bases, J lost 7 bases, and 7 bases stayed unmatched. As DNA, the CDR3 is TGTGCCAGCAGTTATTCGGGGGGGACAGGGAATTCACCCCTCCACTTT. Translating gives CASSYSGGTGNSPLHF.

This chain links TRBV14 with TRBJ2-2; D uncertain. Germline CDR1 reads SGHDN; CDR2 reads FVKESK. Trimming left V 3 bases short and J 3 bases short, with 8 bases between. This CDR3 is built from 14 residues. The CDR3 sequence is CASSQNLYTGELFF. CDR3 in DNA: TGTGCCAGCAGCCAGAACTTGTACACCGGGGAGCTGTTTTTT. Supplemented by reference TRBV14 and TRBJ2-2, the full variable domain reads EAGVTQFPSHSVIEKGQTVTLRCDPISGHDNLYWYRRVMGKEIKFLLHFVKESKQDESGMPNNRFLAERTGGTYSTLKVQPAELEDSGVYFCASSQNLYTGELFFGEGSRLTVL.

This clone was seen at least ten times. The CDR3 sequence: CASSSQGDTEAFF. CDR3 bases: TGTGCCAGCAGCTCCCAGGGGGACACTGAAGCTTTCTTT. The chain recombines TRBV7-3 with TRBJ1-1; 7 nucleotides align to TRBD1. Germline CDR1 is SGHTA and CDR2 is FQGTGA. V lost 4 bases, J lost 3 bases, and 2 bases stayed unmatched. The CDR3 is made up of 13 amino acids.

This clone was picked up many times. This CDR3 is also generated by other DNA sequences in the sample. This chain connects TRBV5-5 to TRBJ2-7, with 8 bases fitting TRBD2. CDR3 size: 12 residues. V shed 4 bases and J 4 bases; nucleotides not matched to a gene: 1. CDR1 is SGHKS and CDR2 is YYEKEE in the germline V gene (reference sequence). The DNA of the CDR3 is TGTGCCAGCAGCCGGGGGGGTTACGAGCAGTACTTC. Translated, it gives CASSRGGYEQYF.

This clone has a handful of counts. The chain's CDR3 is CASSRPGQAHNEQFF. CDR3 nucleotides: TGTGCCAGCAGCCGACCGGGACAGGCCCACAATGAGCAGTTCTTC. V gene TRBV7-2 combines with J gene TRBJ2-1; 8 nucleotides match TRBD1. Germline lookup yields CDR1 SGHTA and CDR2 FQGNSA. Losses at the gene ends were 5 bases for V and 5 bases for J; bases not matched to a gene: 8. This CDR3 comprises 15 residues.

This clone occurred a few times. The rearrangement uses TRBV4-3 and TRBJ1-1; 12 nucleotides align to TRBD1. The CDR3 length is 17 residues. In germline, CDR1 is LGHNA, CDR2 YSLEER. V shed 4 bases, J shed 3 bases, and the junction held 9 bases outside the gene matches. As DNA, the CDR3 is TGCGCCAGCAGCCCTTCGGGACAGGGGGCGCGGTACACTGAAGCTTTCTTT. Translated: CASSPSGQGARYTEAFF.

This clone showed up just a few times. J is TRBJ2-1 and V is TRBV7-9, with 9 bases fitting TRBD2. V lost 4 bases, J lost 1 base, and 14 bases stayed unmatched. The CDR3 runs 19 residues. The germline CDR1 and CDR2 sequences are SEHNR and FQNEAQ (reference sequence). Here the CDR3 DNA reads TGTGCCAGCAGCTCGTTGGGGGGGATTAGCGGGAGATCCTACAATGAGCAGTTCTTC. Translating it yields CASSSLGGISGRSYNEQFF.

The chain has TRBV7-2 and TRBJ2-5, with 7 bases fitting TRBD1. The CDR3 is 14 residues long. Germline trimming cut 5 bases from V and 5 bases from J; bases unmatched to any gene: 8. Germline V CDR1 and CDR2: SGHTA, FQGNSA. In DNA form, the CDR3 reads TGTGCCAGCAGCACCCGACAGGGTAGGGAGACCCAGTACTTC. Translated, it gives CASSTRQGRETQYF.

The chain combines TRBV28 with TRBJ1-2; D gene ambiguous. The germline V gene encodes CDR1 MDHEN and CDR2 SYDVKM. Between the trimmed V and J ends, which lost 8 bases and 1 base, there was a span of 11 bases. There are 13 residues in the CDR3. CDR3 bases: TGTGCCAGCTCTGAGACACTTAACTATGGCTACACCTTC. Translation gives CASSETLNYGYTF.

This chain connects TRBV19 to TRBJ2-1; 10 bases fit TRBD2. The CDR3 contains 15 residues. Germline values: CDR1 LNHDA, CDR2 SQIVND (reference sequence). V was clipped by 3 bases and J by 9 bases; unmatched bases: 8. The CDR3: CASSMRSGGAFEQFF. In DNA form, the CDR3 reads TGTGCCAGTAGTATGAGGAGCGGGGGGGCCTTTGAGCAGTTCTTC.

This clone was seen a handful of times. The chain links TRBV6-5 to TRBJ1-4, with 9 bases matching TRBD1. This CDR3 is built from 14 residues. J was trimmed by 9 bases and V by 10 bases; bases with no gene match: 12. Germline-derived CDR1 and CDR2 are MNHEY and SVGAGI. The CDR3 spells CATYEGQGHKKLFF. DNA for the CDR3: TGTGCCACCTACGAGGGACAGGGACATAAAAAACTGTTTTTT.